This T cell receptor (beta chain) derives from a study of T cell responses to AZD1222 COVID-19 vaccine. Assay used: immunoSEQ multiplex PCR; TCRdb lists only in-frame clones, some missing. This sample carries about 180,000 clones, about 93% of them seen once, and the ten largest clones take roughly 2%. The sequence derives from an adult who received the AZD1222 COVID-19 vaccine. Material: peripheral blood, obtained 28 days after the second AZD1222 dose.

In DNA, the CDR3 is TGTGCCAGCAGCTTAGCTGCAGGGCGGGTTAGCAATCAGCCCCAGCATTTT. This sequence encodes CASSLAAGRVSNQPQHF. The chain has TRBV7-7 and TRBJ1-5, with a tentative D call TRBD1 (5 bases). Germline-derived CDR1 and CDR2 are SSHAT and FNYEAQ (reference sequence). The CDR3 is 17 residues long. Trimming removed 0 bases at V and 0 bases at J, with 12 bases between.